The 21 T cell receptor beta chains below come from one sample, sequenced in a study of beta chain features in type 1 diabetes. Study observations and caveats: All four CD4+ subsets from Type 1 diabetes patients carried moderately but significantly shorter TCRB CDR3s.

Every bit of the isolated RNA underwent reverse transcription, so sequencing read expressed TCRB transcripts. The repertoire was sequenced with immunoSEQ multiplex PCR; TCRdb's copy has only in-frame clones and lacks some. Seen here are approximately 150,000 clones, roughly 63% observed once, and the top ten hold about 0.089%. No antigen has been assigned to these receptors. The sample was naive CD4+ T cells from blood. The origin of the receptors is a man aged 30 to 39 with type 1 diabetes.

The gene calls are TRBV7-2 and TRBJ2-1, with 9 nucleotides matching TRBD1. The CDR3 length is 15 residues. Unmatched junction bases numbered 2, after V lost 0 bases and J lost 5 bases. Germline CDR1 SGHTA, CDR2 FQGNSA. The CDR3, as DNA: TGTGCCAGCAGCTTAGCTAGGACAGGGGACAATGAGCAGTTCTTC. Protein product: CASSLARTGDNEQFF.

The chain carries TRBV29-1 and TRBJ2-5, with D perhaps matching TRBD1 or TRBD2 (5 bases each). Trimming took 3 bases from V and 7 from J, leaving 12 bases between them. CDR1 and CDR2 (germline): SQVTM, ANQGSEA. The CDR3 is 12 residues long. The CDR3: CSVEPTGGTQYF. The CDR3 DNA is TGCAGCGTTGAGCCTACAGGAGGGACCCAGTACTTC.

This chain joins TRBV29-1 and TRBJ1-2; D not resolved. Trimming removed 5 bases at V and 4 bases at J, with 8 bases between. This CDR3 has 11 residues. Germline lookup yields CDR1 SQVTM and CDR2 ANQGSEA. The CDR3 DNA is TGCAGCGTTCGGAGAATCTATGGCTACACCTTC. Translation: CSVRRIYGYTF.

V gene TRBV19 combines with J gene TRBJ1-6; D perhaps matches TRBD1 (5 bases). The V gene's germline CDR1 is LNHDA and CDR2 SQIVND (reference sequence). The V and J ends lost 6 bases and 9 bases respectively, with 18 bases between them. The CDR3 is 15 residues long. This CDR3 is CASRRTGTESSPLHF. Written as DNA, the CDR3 is TGTGCCAGTAGGAGAACCGGGACGGAAAGTTCACCCCTCCACTTT. The whole variable domain, filled in from reference TRBV19 and TRBJ1-6, reads DGGITQSPKYLFRKEGQNVTLSCEQNLNHDAMYWYRQDPGQGLRLIYYSQIVNDFQKGDIAEGYSVSREKKESFPLTVTSAQKNPTAFYLCASRRTGTESSPLHFGNGTRLTVT.

The sample holds a few counts of this clone. The chain employs TRBV20-1 and TRBJ2-7; D is possibly TRBD2 (5 bases). The CDR3 totals 10 residues. Germline V CDR1 and CDR2: DFQATT, SNEGSKA (reference sequence). The V gene lost 5 bases and the J gene lost 4 bases, with 6 bases spanning the gap. CDR3: CSASGYEQYF. The CDR3 coding sequence is TGCAGTGCTTCGGGGTACGAGCAGTACTTC.

The V gene is TRBV5-1, the J gene TRBJ2-2; 7 bases align to TRBD1. The germline CDR1 and CDR2 sequences are SGHRS and YFSETQ. V dropped 0 bases and J dropped 3; count of bases not matched to a gene: 2. The CDR3 runs 15 residues. As DNA, the CDR3 is TGCGCCAGCAGCTTGGGACAGGGAGACACCGGGGAGCTGTTTTTT. It specifies CASSLGQGDTGELFF.

This sequence joins TRBV4-2 and TRBJ2-7; TRBD1 aligns across 9 bases. CDR1 is LGHNA, CDR2 YNFKEQ, per germline. The CDR3 runs 16 residues. Trimming cost V 3 bases and J 2 bases; bases outside gene matches: 8. The CDR3 DNA reads as TGTGCCAGCAGCCAGGCTACCGGGACAGGGCCCTACGAGCAGTACTTC. Translated, it gives CASSQATGTGPYEQYF.

This clone was counted between two and nine times. The V call is TRBV25-1, the J call TRBJ2-1; D is ambiguous. The CDR3 spans 12 residues. Looked up from germline, CDR1 is MGHDK and CDR2 is SYGVNS. Trimming cost V 5 bases and J 8 bases, with 10 bases left between them. The CDR3 protein is CASSSHGDEQFF. The CDR3 nucleotides are TGTGCCAGCAGTTCCCATGGGGATGAGCAGTTCTTC.

The gene calls are TRBV7-9 and TRBJ1-2; D uncertain. V was trimmed by 5 bases and J by 4 bases, leaving 17 bases between them. Germline V CDR1 and CDR2: SEHNR, FQNEAQ (reference sequence). The CDR3 covers 15 residues. CDR3 residues: CASSLDYLMGYGYTF. The CDR3 bases are TGTGCCAGCAGCCTGGACTACTTAATGGGCTATGGCTACACCTTC.

The gene calls are TRBV29-1 and TRBJ2-3; D gene ambiguous. Germline V gene data show CDR1 as SQVTM and CDR2 as ANQGSEA. The CDR3 loop spans 11 amino acids. V dropped 7 bases and J dropped 2 bases, with 7 bases sitting between them. CDR3 sequence: CSAGNTDTQYF. The CDR3 DNA sequence: TGCAGCGCCGGTAACACAGATACGCAGTATTTT.

The V gene is TRBV28, the J gene TRBJ2-2, with D uncertain. V was clipped by 8 bases and J by 6 bases, with 16 bases between them. This CDR3 region has 14 residues. Looked up from germline, CDR1 is MDHEN and CDR2 is SYDVKM. CDR3 in DNA: TGTGCCAGCCGGACCTCGACTGTACCCGGGGAGCTGTTTTTT. Its protein is CASRTSTVPGELFF.

V usage is TRBV28 and J usage is TRBJ1-3; 8 nucleotides agree with TRBD1. The trim removed 8 bases at V and 5 bases at J, leaving 17 bases unmatched. The CDR3 runs 17 residues. Germline V gene sequence: CDR1 MDHEN, CDR2 SYDVKM. The CDR3 here is CASGMDRASLSRNTIYF. CDR3 coding DNA: TGTGCCAGCGGAATGGACAGGGCTTCACTCTCAAGAAACACCATATATTTT.

V usage is TRBV7-2 and J usage is TRBJ2-7; no definite D call. Trimming cost V 1 base and J 2 bases, with 12 bases left between them. The CDR3 is 15 residues long. Per germline, CDR1 SGHTA and CDR2 FQGNSA. CDR3: CASSLDPAMPYEQYF. As DNA, the CDR3 is TGTGCCAGCAGCTTAGATCCCGCGATGCCCTACGAGCAGTACTTC. Looking up the rest from reference TRBV7-2 and TRBJ2-7 gives the full variable domain: GAGVSQSPSNKVTEKGKDVELRCDPISGHTALYWYRQSLGQGLEFLIYFQGNSAPDKSGLPSDRFSAERTGGSVSTLTIQRTQQEDSAVYLCASSLDPAMPYEQYFGPGTRLTVT.

The V gene is TRBV7-9, the J gene TRBJ2-2; D might be TRBD2 (6 bases). Germline V gene data show CDR1 as SEHNR and CDR2 as FQNEAQ (reference sequence). This CDR3 comprises 15 residues. The ends were cut back, 5 bases at V and 0 bases at J, with 10 bases in the middle. The CDR3 reads CASSGGSTNTGELFF. The CDR3 bases are TGTGCCAGCAGCGGGGGGAGCACGAACACCGGGGAGCTGTTTTTT.

V usage is TRBV29-1 and J usage is TRBJ2-5, with no clear D. Trimming removed 5 bases from V and 10 bases from J, with 14 bases in between. Germline CDR1 is SQVTM and CDR2 is ANQGSEA. CDR3 length: 11 amino acids. The CDR3 loop reads CSVLLLSDQYF. The CDR3, as DNA: TGCAGCGTTCTGCTTTTATCGGACCAGTACTTC.

The V and J genes are TRBV29-1 and TRBJ2-7, with 8 nucleotides matching TRBD1. Per the germline V gene, CDR1 is SQVTM and CDR2 is ANQGSEA. With V trimmed by 5 bases and J by 9 bases, 9 bases remained unmatched. CDR3 length equals 12 residues. CDR3 sequence reads: CSVPGQGVGQYF. CDR3 in DNA: TGCAGCGTTCCCGGACAGGGCGTCGGGCAGTACTTC.

The CDR3 DNA reads as TGTGCCATCAGGGACAGGGTTGACTATGGCTACACCTTC. Protein: CAIRDRVDYGYTF. V gene TRBV10-3 combines with J gene TRBJ1-2; TRBD1 aligns across 8 bases. This CDR3 has 13 amino acids. V was pared by 6 bases and J by 3 bases, with 3 bases of the junction left unmatched. Germline V gene data show CDR1 as ENHRY and CDR2 as SYGVKD.

The chain links TRBV29-1 to TRBJ1-3, with D hard to call. V dropped 5 bases and J dropped 2 bases, with 13 bases sitting between them. The germline V gene encodes CDR1 SQVTM and CDR2 ANQGSEA. The CDR3 spans 14 residues. CDR3 protein: CSVKPFQTGNTIYF. The CDR3 nucleotides are TGCAGCGTTAAACCCTTCCAGACTGGAAACACCATATATTTT.

The chain links TRBV30 to TRBJ1-4, with 8 bases aligning to TRBD1. Germline loops: CDR1 GTSNPN, CDR2 SVGIG (reference sequence). V gave up 3 bases and J gave up 5 bases; unmatched junction bases: 5. The CDR3 covers 14 residues. The CDR3 sequence: CAWRGQVPNEKLFF. The CDR3, as DNA: TGTGCCTGGAGGGGACAGGTTCCGAATGAAAAACTGTTTTTT.

This chain joins TRBV7-6 and TRBJ1-5, with D maybe TRBD1 (5 bases). Germline lookup yields CDR1 SGHVS and CDR2 FNYEAQ. The V end lost 1 base, the J end lost 2 bases, and 12 bases lay between the germline ends. This CDR3 spans 16 amino acids. The CDR3 nucleotides are TGTGCCAGCAGCTTAGAGGCAGGGATCGGCAATCAGCCCCAGCATTTT. Amino acid sequence: CASSLEAGIGNQPQHF.

V is TRBV7-2 and J is TRBJ2-6; D unresolved. The CDR3 has 15 residues. V dropped 1 base and J dropped 0 bases, with 4 bases sitting between them. Per germline, CDR1 SGHTA and CDR2 FQGNSA. CDR3 DNA: TGTGCCAGCAGCTTAGACGTCTCTGGGGCCAACGTCCTGACTTTC. Its translation is CASSLDVSGANVLTF.